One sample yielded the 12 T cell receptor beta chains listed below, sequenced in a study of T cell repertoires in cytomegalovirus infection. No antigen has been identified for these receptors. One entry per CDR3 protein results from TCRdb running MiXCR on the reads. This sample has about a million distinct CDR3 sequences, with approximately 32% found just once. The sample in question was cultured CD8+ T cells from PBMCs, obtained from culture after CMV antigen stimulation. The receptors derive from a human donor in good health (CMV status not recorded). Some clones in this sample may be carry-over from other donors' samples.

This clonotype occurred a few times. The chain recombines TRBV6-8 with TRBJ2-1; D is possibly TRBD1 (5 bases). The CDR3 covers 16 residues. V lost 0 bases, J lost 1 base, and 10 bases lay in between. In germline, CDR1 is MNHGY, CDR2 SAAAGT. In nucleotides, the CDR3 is TGTGCCAGCAGTTACTCGGATACAGGATCCTACAATGAGCAGTTCTTC. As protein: CASSYSDTGSYNEQFF.

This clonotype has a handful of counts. CDR3 amino acids: CASSLAGRAQETQYF. CDR3 DNA: TGTGCCAGCAGCTTAGCCGGCCGAGCCCAAGAGACCCAGTACTTC. The chain employs TRBV7-2 and TRBJ2-5; D gene uncertain. The CDR3 has 15 residues. With 0 bases removed from V and 1 base from J, the gap between germline ends came to 9 bases. Per germline, CDR1 SGHTA and CDR2 FQGNSA.

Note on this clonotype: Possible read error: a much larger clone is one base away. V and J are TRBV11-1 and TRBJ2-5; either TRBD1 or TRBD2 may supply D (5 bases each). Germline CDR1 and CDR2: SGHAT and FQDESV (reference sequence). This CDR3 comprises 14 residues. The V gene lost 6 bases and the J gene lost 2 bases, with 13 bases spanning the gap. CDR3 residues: CASSFGREQETQYF. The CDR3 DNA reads TGTGCCAGCAGTTTCGGCAGGGAGCAAGAGACCCAGTACTTC.

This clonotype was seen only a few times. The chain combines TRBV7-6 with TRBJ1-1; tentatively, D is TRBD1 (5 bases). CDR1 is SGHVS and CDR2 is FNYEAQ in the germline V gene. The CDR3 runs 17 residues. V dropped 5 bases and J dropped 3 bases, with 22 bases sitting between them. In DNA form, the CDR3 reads TGTGCCAGCAGCGACAGCCATACGTACCGGGGGGACACTGAAGCTTTCTTT. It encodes CASSDSHTYRGDTEAFF.

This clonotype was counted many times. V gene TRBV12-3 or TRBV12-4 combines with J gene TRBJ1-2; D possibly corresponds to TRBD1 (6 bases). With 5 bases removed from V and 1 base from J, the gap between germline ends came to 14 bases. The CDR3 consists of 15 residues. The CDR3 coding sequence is TGTGCCAGCAGTCCCCCGGGGGCCTTTAACTATGGCTACACCTTC. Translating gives CASSPPGAFNYGYTF.

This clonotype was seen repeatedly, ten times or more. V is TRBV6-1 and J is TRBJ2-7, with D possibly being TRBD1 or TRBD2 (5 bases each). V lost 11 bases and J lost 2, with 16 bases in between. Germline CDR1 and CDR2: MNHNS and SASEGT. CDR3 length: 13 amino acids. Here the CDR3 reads CASRARGPYEQYF. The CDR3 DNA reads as TGTGCCTCAAGGGCCCGGGGACCCTACGAGCAGTACTTC.

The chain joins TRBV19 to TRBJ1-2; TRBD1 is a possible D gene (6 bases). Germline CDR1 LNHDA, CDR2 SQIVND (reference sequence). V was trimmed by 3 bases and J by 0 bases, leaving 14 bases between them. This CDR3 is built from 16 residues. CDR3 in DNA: TGTGCCAGTAGTATGGGGATGACAGGTCCTAACTATGGCTACACCTTC. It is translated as CASSMGMTGPNYGYTF.

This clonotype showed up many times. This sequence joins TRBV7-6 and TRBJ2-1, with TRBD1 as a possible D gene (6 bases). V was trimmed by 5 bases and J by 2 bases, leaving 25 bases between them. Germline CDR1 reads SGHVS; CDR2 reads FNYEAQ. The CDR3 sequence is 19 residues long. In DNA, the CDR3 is TGTGCCAGCAGCGTACCCCTGGAGAAGTTAGGGGGAACCTACAATGAGCAGTTCTTC. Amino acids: CASSVPLEKLGGTYNEQFF. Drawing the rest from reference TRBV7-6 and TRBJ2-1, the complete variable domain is GAGVSQSPRYKVTKRGQDVALRCDPISGHVSLYWYRQALGQGPEFLTYFNYEAQQDKSGLPNDRFSAERPEGSISTLTIQRTEQRDSAMYRCASSVPLEKLGGTYNEQFFGPGTRLTVL.

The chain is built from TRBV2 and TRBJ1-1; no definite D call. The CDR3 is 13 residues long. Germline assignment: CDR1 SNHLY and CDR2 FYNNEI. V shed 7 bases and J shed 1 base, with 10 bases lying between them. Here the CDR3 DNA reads TGTGCCAGCAACAATCAAAAGAACACTGAAGCTTTCTTT. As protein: CASNNQKNTEAFF.

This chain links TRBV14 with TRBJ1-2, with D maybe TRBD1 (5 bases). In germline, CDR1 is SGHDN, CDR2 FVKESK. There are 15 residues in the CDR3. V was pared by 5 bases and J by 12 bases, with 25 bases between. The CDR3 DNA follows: TGTGCCAGCAGCGCTGATGCTCAGGGTCCTGCCTCGAACACCTTC. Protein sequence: CASSADAQGPASNTF.

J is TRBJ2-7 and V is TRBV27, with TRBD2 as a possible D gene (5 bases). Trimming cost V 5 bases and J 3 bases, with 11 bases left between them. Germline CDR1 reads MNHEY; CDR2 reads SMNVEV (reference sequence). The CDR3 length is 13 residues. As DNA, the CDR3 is TGTGCCAGCAGTCCCTCGGGGTACTACGAGCAGTACTTC. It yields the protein CASSPSGYYEQYF.

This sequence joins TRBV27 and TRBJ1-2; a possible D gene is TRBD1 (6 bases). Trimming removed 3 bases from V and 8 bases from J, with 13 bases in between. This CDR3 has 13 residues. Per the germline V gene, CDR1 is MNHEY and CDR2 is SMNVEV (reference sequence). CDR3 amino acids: CASSFGTFGGYTF. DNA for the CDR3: TGTGCCAGCAGTTTCGGGACATTTGGAGGCTACACCTTC.